Below are 23 T cell receptor beta chains sequenced from a single sample in a study of shared clonotypes between healthy human individuals. The repertoire was sequenced with immunoSEQ multiplex PCR; TCRdb's copy has only in-frame clones and lacks some. The sample carries hundreds of thousands of clones, about 95% recorded once. Naive CD8 cells were CD45RO-negative, positively selected for CCR7, excluding terminally differentiated effector memory CD45RA+ cells. Sequencing used naive CD8+ T cells sorted from blood. Source of these receptors: a young woman in good health.

The chain carries TRBV4-1 and TRBJ1-5, with TRBD1 identical over 8 bases. Germline values: CDR1 MGHRA, CDR2 YSYEKL. The CDR3 consists of 15 residues. J gave up 7 bases and V 3 bases, and 8 bases lay outside the gene matches. The CDR3 coding sequence is TGCGCCAGCAGCCATGGACAGGGCGGAGAGCAGCCCCAGCATTTT. Translating it yields CASSHGQGGEQPQHF.

This clone showed up just once. The genes are TRBV28 and TRBJ2-7; TRBD1 matches at 8 bases. The germline gives CDR1 MDHEN, CDR2 SYDVKM. The CDR3 is made up of 15 amino acids. V was pared by 6 bases and J by 3 bases, with 10 bases of the junction left unmatched. Here the CDR3 reads CASRPGTGLIYEQYF. DNA for the CDR3: TGTGCCAGCAGGCCCGGGACAGGACTCATCTACGAGCAGTACTTC.

The chain carries TRBV7-8 and TRBJ2-3; 8 bases align to TRBD2. The CDR3 is 20 amino acids. Germline V CDR1 and CDR2: SGHVS, FQNEAQ. Trimming removed 4 bases from V and 0 bases from J; junction bases left unmatched: 18. CDR3 nucleotides: TGTGCCAGCAGCTCCCAAATGATTAGCGGGAAAACCCCTAGCACAGATACGCAGTATTTT. This sequence encodes CASSSQMISGKTPSTDTQYF.

The rearrangement uses TRBV7-3 and TRBJ2-1; weak D call: TRBD1 (7 bases). CDR1 and CDR2 (germline): SGHTA, FQGTGA. V was trimmed by 2 bases and J by 0 bases, leaving 8 bases between them. This CDR3 is built from 15 residues. CDR3 bases: TGTGCCAGCAGCTTACAGGGGGGCTCCTACAATGAGCAGTTCTTC. Translation gives CASSLQGGSYNEQFF.

The chain employs TRBV28 and TRBJ1-5, with D maybe TRBD1 (6 bases). Germline CDR1 reads MDHEN; CDR2 reads SYDVKM. This CDR3 region has 15 residues. V was trimmed by 10 bases and J by 0 bases, leaving 16 bases between them. For the CDR3, the DNA is TGTGCCACAAGGAGGACAGTGGATAGCAATCAGCCCCAGCATTTT. Translated, it gives CATRRTVDSNQPQHF.

The chain joins TRBV27 to TRBJ2-7; D is uncertain. The germline V gene encodes CDR1 MNHEY and CDR2 SMNVEV (reference sequence). Trimming took off 2 bases at V and 3 bases at J, with 14 bases between the two ends. CDR3 length: 15 residues. The CDR3 region has the DNA TGTGCCAGCAGTTTAGGGGTAGGGCAACTCTACGAGCAGTACTTC. This sequence encodes CASSLGVGQLYEQYF.

The V and J genes are TRBV10-2 and TRBJ1-5; D ambiguous. The CDR3 contains 13 residues. The V end was cut by 4 bases, the J end by 3 bases, with 7 bases between. The V gene's germline CDR1 is WSHSY and CDR2 SAAADI. CDR3 sequence: CASSGSPNQPQHF. CDR3 bases: TGCGCCAGCAGTGGCAGCCCCAATCAGCCCCAGCATTTT.

This clone was counted a single time. V usage is TRBV5-6 and J usage is TRBJ2-5, with D perhaps TRBD1 or TRBD2 (6 bases each). The end of the DNA is better explained by TRBJ2-7, so the J call may be wrong. The CDR3 sequence is 17 residues long. Germline V gives CDR1 SGHDT, CDR2 YYEEEE. CDR3 DNA sequence: TGTGCCAGCAGCTTGTGGGGGGCGGAATTAGCCTCCTACGAGCAGTACTTC. The encoded protein is CASSLWGAELASYEQYF.

This sequence joins TRBV27 and TRBJ2-3; D gene uncertain. The CDR3 totals 12 residues. The V end lost 5 bases, the J end lost 8 bases, and 11 bases lay between the germline ends. In germline, CDR1 is MNHEY, CDR2 SMNVEV (reference sequence). In DNA, the CDR3 is TGTGCCAGCAGTGCCGACTGGAGTACGCAGTATTTT. It codes for CASSADWSTQYF.

The rearrangement uses TRBV27 and TRBJ2-1; 9 nucleotides align to TRBD1. The germline gives CDR1 MNHEY, CDR2 SMNVEV (reference sequence). Trimming took 11 bases from V and 5 from J; bases not matched to a gene: 10. The CDR3 runs to 14 residues. The CDR3 sequence is CALNGTGSHNEQFF. As DNA, the CDR3 is TGTGCCTTAAACGGGACAGGGAGTCACAATGAGCAGTTCTTC.

The rearrangement links TRBV27 to TRBJ2-7; weak D call: TRBD2 (6 bases). The CDR3 contains 15 residues. The V and J ends lost 3 bases and 5 bases respectively, with 17 bases between them. CDR1 is MNHEY, CDR2 SMNVEV, per germline (reference sequence). CDR3 in amino acids: CASSLGGGSTHEQYF. In nucleotides, the CDR3 is TGTGCCAGCAGTTTGGGTGGGGGGAGCACCCACGAGCAGTACTTC.

V gene TRBV4-1 combines with J gene TRBJ2-7; D not certain. Germline V gene lookup returns CDR1 MGHRA and CDR2 YSYEKL. V lost 1 base, J lost 2 bases, and 12 bases lay in between. CDR3 length equals 15 residues. The CDR3 coding sequence is TGCGCCAGCAGCCAAGGGCCGGCACCGACCTACGAGCAGTACTTC. This translates into CASSQGPAPTYEQYF.

The chain uses TRBV27 and TRBJ1-2; 8 bases line up with TRBD1. With V trimmed by 2 bases and J by 8 bases, 4 bases remained unmatched. There are 13 residues in the CDR3. In germline, CDR1 is MNHEY, CDR2 SMNVEV (reference sequence). CDR3: CASSLMTGEGYTF. For the CDR3, the DNA is TGTGCCAGCAGTTTAATGACAGGGGAGGGCTACACCTTC.

V gene TRBV7-8 combines with J gene TRBJ2-1; TRBD2 might be the D (6 bases). Germline V gene lookup returns CDR1 SGHVS and CDR2 FQNEAQ. Trimming pared 6 bases from V and 0 bases from J, leaving 21 bases between. This CDR3 is built from 18 residues. This CDR3 is CASSEVISGARSYNEQFF. The DNA of the CDR3 is TGTGCCAGCAGTGAAGTGATTAGCGGAGCCCGCTCCTACAATGAGCAGTTCTTC.

The chain links TRBV27 to TRBJ2-7, with no clear D. Deletions cut 5 bases from V and 5 bases from J, with 25 bases between. Germline V CDR1 and CDR2: MNHEY, SMNVEV (reference sequence). The CDR3 is 17 residues long. CDR3 coding DNA: TGTGCCAGCAGTCCCATTCCTGCGCTAGATAAAATGCACGAGCAGTACTTC. It codes for CASSPIPALDKMHEQYF.

This clone was seen a handful of times. The chain carries TRBV29-1 and TRBJ1-2; the D is unclear. CDR1 SQVTM and CDR2 ANQGSEA come from the germline V gene. This CDR3 contains 12 residues. Trimming took 3 bases from V and 7 from J, leaving 12 bases between them. Here the CDR3 reads CSVDSGIGGYTF. The CDR3 region has the DNA TGCAGCGTTGATTCCGGGATCGGTGGCTACACCTTC.

This rearrangement joins TRBV25-1 to TRBJ2-5; D may be TRBD1 or TRBD2 (5 bases each). The CDR3 is 14 amino acids. Trimming pared 4 bases from V and 5 bases from J, leaving 14 bases between. Per germline, CDR1 MGHDK and CDR2 SYGVNS. CDR3 sequence (DNA): TGTGCCAGCAGTGGTCAGACTCGGGGCGAGACCCAGTACTTC. Protein sequence: CASSGQTRGETQYF.

CDR3 in amino acids: CASSASLSSYEQYF. The CDR3 bases are TGTGCCAGCAGTGCCAGTCTTAGCTCCTACGAGCAGTACTTC. The rearrangement uses TRBV28 and TRBJ2-7; no definite D call. The V end lost 5 bases, the J end lost 0 bases, and 11 bases lay between the germline ends. Germline values: CDR1 MDHEN, CDR2 SYDVKM. The CDR3 extends over 14 amino acids.

This sequence joins TRBV27 and TRBJ2-7; unclear D gene. Germline-derived CDR1 and CDR2 are MNHEY and SMNVEV (reference sequence). V was trimmed by 3 bases and J by 3 bases, leaving 9 bases between them. The CDR3 has 13 residues. CDR3 residues: CASSLDGNYEQYF. The CDR3 DNA is TGTGCCAGCAGTTTGGACGGCAACTACGAGCAGTACTTC.

The genes are TRBV4-2 and TRBJ1-2; D not resolved. V lost 1 base and J lost 4, with 13 bases in between. The CDR3 runs 15 residues. Germline V lookup: CDR1 LGHNA, CDR2 YNFKEQ. This chain's CDR3 is CASSQASQSPYGYTF. The CDR3 nucleotides are TGTGCCAGCAGCCAAGCAAGTCAATCACCCTATGGCTACACCTTC.

The chain recombines TRBV2 with TRBJ2-7, with 9 bases matching TRBD1. This CDR3 region has 14 residues. The germline V gene has CDR1 SNHLY and CDR2 FYNNEI. Trimming cost V 6 bases and J 1 base; bases outside gene matches: 4. The CDR3 is CASRPGTGSYEQYF. The CDR3 bases are TGTGCCAGCAGGCCCGGGACAGGGTCCTACGAGCAGTACTTC.

The gene calls are TRBV4-1 and TRBJ1-1, with D uncertain. V shed 0 bases and J shed 4 bases, with 15 bases lying between them. The CDR3 length is 16 residues. Germline lookup yields CDR1 MGHRA and CDR2 YSYEKL. CDR3 sequence reads: CASSQDESTPVTEAFF. CDR3 coding DNA: TGCGCCAGCAGCCAAGATGAGAGCACCCCGGTCACTGAAGCTTTCTTT.

This sequence joins TRBV4-1 and TRBJ2-7; D remains unclear. Trimming shortened V by 1 base and J by 5 bases, and 12 bases separated the two germline ends. Looked up from germline, CDR1 is MGHRA and CDR2 is YSYEKL. The CDR3 length is 14 residues. The CDR3 DNA reads as TGCGCCAGCAGCCAAGGGCTAGGGCTTCACGAGCAGTACTTC. Its translation: CASSQGLGLHEQYF.